Following are 9 T cell receptor beta chains from one sample sequenced in a study of CD8+CD57+ T cells in acquired aplastic anemia. Genomic DNA provided the template from which TCR beta VDJ and CDR3 profiles were obtained. MiXCR was run by TCRdb on the reads, yielding one entry per CDR3 protein. The sample holds around 200,000 distinct CDR3 sequences, less than 65% seen once. The sample taken for sequencing was sorted CD4+, CD8+, or CD8+CD57+ T cells (not recorded which) from PBMCs. The source is a human donor in good health, serving as a control.

This clonotype was detected once. One end of the junction does not line up with germline, which may come from a read error. The chain carries TRBV5-1 and TRBJ2-3; TRBD2 agrees at 10 bases. Per the germline V gene, CDR1 is SGHRS and CDR2 is YFSETQ. The CDR3 totals 17 residues. The DNA of the CDR3 is TGCGCCAGCAGCTTGGAGGCCAGCGGGGGGGCGGCAGATACGCGGTATTTT. Translated, it gives CASSLEASGGAADTRYF.

This clonotype showed up just once. V is TRBV24-1 and J is TRBJ2-7; a possible D gene is TRBD1 (7 bases). V dropped 8 bases and J dropped 3 bases, with 16 bases sitting between them. The V gene's germline CDR1 is KGHDR and CDR2 SFDVKD. The CDR3 has 14 amino acids. The chain's CDR3 is CATNQGGGGYEQYF. Written as DNA, the CDR3 is TGTGCCACCAACCAGGGGGGCGGTGGCTACGAGCAGTACTTC.

V usage is TRBV7-2 and J usage is TRBJ2-2, with D uncertain. The CDR3 sequence is 13 residues long. V lost 3 bases, J lost 6 bases, and 8 bases lay in between. Germline lookup yields CDR1 SGHTA and CDR2 FQGNSA. The CDR3 coding sequence is TGTGCCAGCAGCTTTCACGGATCCGGGGAGCTGTTTTTT. Its translation is CASSFHGSGELFF. The full variable domain, completed using reference TRBV7-2 and TRBJ2-2, is GAGVSQSPSNKVTEKGKDVELRCDPISGHTALYWYRQSLGQGLEFLIYFQGNSAPDKSGLPSDRFSAERTGGSVSTLTIQRTQQEDSAVYLCASSFHGSGELFFGEGSRLTVL.

CDR3 DNA sequence: TGCAGCGTCAGACAGGGGGCCAATGAGCAGTTCTTC. As protein: CSVRQGANEQFF. The V call is TRBV29-1, the J call TRBJ2-1, with TRBD1 matching 10 bases. V dropped 6 bases and J dropped 6; count of bases not matched to a gene: 2. The germline gives CDR1 SQVTM, CDR2 ANQGSEA. The CDR3 runs 12 residues.

This clonotype was counted many times. The V gene is TRBV6-5, the J gene TRBJ2-3; 7 positions match TRBD2. CDR1 and CDR2 (germline): MNHEY, SVGAGI. The CDR3 has 17 residues. With V trimmed by 1 base and J by 0 bases, 7 bases remained unmatched. CDR3 residues: CASSYWAGETSTDTQYF. The CDR3 DNA reads TGTGCCAGCAGTTACTGGGCGGGGGAGACTAGCACAGATACGCAGTATTTT.

This clonotype has a count of ten or more. The rearrangement joins TRBV7-8 to TRBJ2-2, with 11 bases that match TRBD2. The CDR3 is 16 amino acids. V dropped 4 bases and J dropped 7; count of bases not matched to a gene: 8. Germline CDR1 and CDR2: SGHVS and FQNEAQ. The CDR3 bases are TGTGCCAGCAGCTCCCGATCGACTAGCGGGAACGGGGAGCTGTTTTTT. Translated, it gives CASSSRSTSGNGELFF. The full variable domain, in which reference TRBV7-8 and TRBJ2-2 provide the parts outside the CDR3, is GAGVSQSPRYKVAKRGQDVALRCDPISGHVSLFWYQQALGQGPEFLTYFQNEAQLDKSGLPSDRFFAERPEGSVSTLKIQRTQQEDSAVYLCASSSRSTSGNGELFFGEGSRLTVL.

The CDR3 protein is CASRQTIYVFF. CDR3 coding DNA: TGTGCCAGCCGACAGACCATCTATGTGTTCTTC. The V call is TRBV2, the J call TRBJ2-1, with D perhaps matching TRBD1 (5 bases). V lost 8 bases, J lost 15 bases, and 17 bases lay in between. This CDR3 has 11 residues. Germline-derived CDR1 and CDR2 are SNHLY and FYNNEI.

J is TRBJ1-1 and V is TRBV7-8; no clear D gene. V dropped 2 bases and J dropped 3 bases, with 7 bases sitting between them. Germline CDR1 and CDR2: SGHVS and FQNEAQ. The CDR3 runs 13 residues. CDR3 in DNA: TGTGCCAGCAGCTTAAAGGTAGACACTGAAGCTTTCTTT. Translated, it gives CASSLKVDTEAFF.

The chain couples TRBV30 to TRBJ2-1; D call uncertain. The germline gives CDR1 GTSNPN, CDR2 SVGIG (reference sequence). This CDR3 has 12 amino acids. Trimming pared 2 bases from V and 5 bases from J, leaving 7 bases between. CDR3 residues: CAWSPDNNEQFF. The CDR3 DNA reads TGTGCCTGGAGTCCCGATAACAATGAGCAGTTCTTC.